Here is one T cell receptor (beta chain) with its context. Per the germline V gene, CDR1 is SGHRS and CDR2 is YFSETQ. The CDR3 has 14 residues. V lost 3 bases to trimming and J lost 6 bases, with 16 bases between them. This entry belongs to a study of shared clonotypes between healthy human individuals. The data were produced by immunoSEQ multiplex PCR, yet TCRdb's version contains in-frame clones alone and is incomplete. The repertoire holds some 2.3 million clones, with approximately 95% as singletons. The specimen was naive CD4+ T cells from PBMCs. Subset meaning: CD45RA+ positively selected. This TCR was recovered from a man aged 18 to 29 in good health. Some clones in this sample may be carry-over from other donors' samples. The rearrangement links TRBV5-1 to TRBJ2-7; no clear D. CDR3 amino acids: CASSYVGRSTEQYF. CDR3 coding DNA: TGCGCCAGCAGCTACGTCGGCAGGTCCACCGAGCAGTACTTC.